Only a few counts were recorded for the clone carrying this TCR beta chain. Its matching antigen is unknown. This entry is derived from a study of T-cell memory formation after mild COVID-19. TCRdb re-analysed the 5' RACE reads in MiXCR, keeping a single row per CDR3 protein. In the table there are around 250,000 distinct CDR3 sequences, 16% of which are singletons. Germline assignment: CDR1 SGHVS and CDR2 FNYEAQ. CDR3 size: 16 residues. V lost 5 bases to trimming and J lost 3 bases, with 17 bases between them. Points from the study as a whole: In pre-infection memory, a portion of responding clones appeared, which suggested that cross-reactive memory joined.

The rearrangement links TRBV7-6 to TRBJ2-1, with D possibly being TRBD2 (6 bases). This TCR was sampled from a man aged 18 to 30 who had mild COVID-19 (a few samples of this study predate the infection). Cell type and time point are not known. The sequenced material came from PBMCs or a T cell subset sorted from them (not recorded which). The CDR3 DNA follows: TGTGCCAGCAGCCCCGGAGGGCAGGAATACTACAATGAGCAGTTCTTC. Its translation is CASSPGGQEYYNEQFF.